A single sample gave rise to the 19 T cell receptor beta chains below, sequenced in a study of blood T cell repertoires in COVID-19. Assay used: immunoSEQ multiplex PCR; TCRdb lists only in-frame clones, some missing. The sample gives tens of thousands of clones, roughly 89% of which show up once; 8% to 9.5% is in the top ten. The sequenced sample consisted of peripheral blood. All receptors derive from a man aged 25-40 years with acute or convalescent COVID-19.

The gene calls are TRBV11-2 and TRBJ2-5, with TRBD1 matching 7 bases. The CDR3 totals 15 residues. Germline-derived CDR1 and CDR2 are SGHAT and FQNNGV. The J segment lost 0 bases and the V segment lost 1 base, leaving 2 bases of the junction unmatched. The CDR3 coding sequence is TGTGCCAGCAGCTTAGCGGGACAGAACCAAGAGACCCAGTACTTC. As protein: CASSLAGQNQETQYF.

Remarks on this clone: Other nucleotide sequences from this sample produce the same CDR3. The V and J genes are TRBV4-2 and TRBJ2-7, with TRBD2 identical over 13 bases. The CDR3 covers 15 residues. Trimming removed 1 base from V and 4 bases from J; junction bases left unmatched: 1. CDR1 LGHNA and CDR2 YNFKEQ come from the germline V gene. The DNA of the CDR3 is TGTGCCAGCAGCCAAGGACTAGCGGGAGGTTACGAGCAGTACTTC. The encoded protein is CASSQGLAGGYEQYF.

In its sample, this clone was seen a few times. The J gene is TRBJ2-7, the V gene TRBV3-1 (or the pseudogene TRBV3-2); no firm D call. This CDR3 comprises 14 residues. The germline V gene has CDR1 LGHDT and CDR2 YNNKEL (reference sequence). V lost 1 base to trimming and J lost 6 bases, with 13 bases between them. DNA of the CDR3: TGTGCCAGCAGCCAAGGCGCTGATACGAGCGAGCAGTACTTC. Protein: CASSQGADTSEQYF.

V gene TRBV5-1 combines with J gene TRBJ2-1, with 8 bases that match TRBD1. The CDR3 has 14 amino acids. Germline V CDR1 and CDR2: SGHRS, YFSETQ. Trimming at V came to 9 bases and at J to 2 bases, leaving 7 bases not matched to a gene. CDR3 nucleotides: TGCGCCACCGGAACAGGGGGAACCTACAATGAGCAGTTCTTC. Its translation is CATGTGGTYNEQFF. Supplemented by reference TRBV5-1 and TRBJ2-1, the full variable domain reads KAGVTQTPRYLIKTRGQQVTLSCSPISGHRSVSWYQQTPGQGLQFLFEYFSETQRNKGNFPGRFSGRQFSNSRSEMNVSTLELGDSALYLCATGTGGTYNEQFFGPGTRLTVL.

V is TRBV6-1 and J is TRBJ2-1, with a possible D match to TRBD2 (5 bases). The length of the CDR3 is 14 residues. Germline values: CDR1 MNHNS, CDR2 SASEGT. Between the trimmed V and J ends, which lost 2 bases and 9 bases, there was a span of 14 bases. CDR3 sequence (DNA): TGTGCCAGCAGTGAAATATATGAGGGTCGTGAGCAGTTCTTC. Translating it yields CASSEIYEGREQFF.

The CDR3 loop is CASSIGQTRGEAFF. CDR3 sequence (DNA): TGTGCCAGTAGTATAGGACAGACCAGGGGTGAAGCTTTCTTT. The chain is built from TRBV19 and TRBJ1-1; tentative D call: TRBD1 (6 bases). Trimming pared 1 base from V and 7 bases from J, leaving 13 bases between. The CDR3 has 14 residues. Germline lookup yields CDR1 LNHDA and CDR2 SQIVND (reference sequence).

This rearrangement joins TRBV19 to TRBJ2-1; 10 bases map to TRBD1. J was trimmed by 5 bases and V by 3 bases; bases with no gene match: 1. Germline values: CDR1 LNHDA, CDR2 SQIVND (reference sequence). The CDR3 loop spans 14 amino acids. CDR3 region: CASSIGTGDNEQFF. CDR3 nucleotides: TGTGCCAGTAGTATCGGGACAGGGGACAATGAGCAGTTCTTC. Using reference TRBV19 and TRBJ2-1 for the parts outside the CDR3, the full variable domain is DGGITQSPKYLFRKEGQNVTLSCEQNLNHDAMYWYRQDPGQGLRLIYYSQIVNDFQKGDIAEGYSVSREKKESFPLTVTSAQKNPTAFYLCASSIGTGDNEQFFGPGTRLTVL.

The V and J genes are TRBV6-5 and TRBJ2-1; perhaps TRBD1 as D (5 bases). V dropped 5 bases and J dropped 8 bases, with 13 bases sitting between them. CDR1 MNHEY and CDR2 SVGAGI come from the germline V gene. This CDR3 is 13 amino acids long. The CDR3 bases are TGTGCCAGCAGTAGGACCCAGGGTGATGAGCAGTTCTTC. Translation: CASSRTQGDEQFF.

The chain carries TRBV2 and TRBJ1-2; D is perhaps TRBD1 (5 bases). The CDR3 runs to 16 residues. The germline CDR1 and CDR2 sequences are SNHLY and FYNNEI. The V gene lost 0 bases and the J gene lost 6 bases, with 17 bases spanning the gap. As DNA, the CDR3 is TGTGCCAGCAGTGAAGCGCGGGGGGGATATCCTAATGGCTACACCTTC. Translated, it gives CASSEARGGYPNGYTF.

The rearrangement uses TRBV14 and TRBJ1-1; 7 positions agree with TRBD1. The V segment lost 3 bases and the J segment 10 bases; nucleotides outside the gene matches: 5. CDR1 is SGHDN, CDR2 FVKESK, per germline. This CDR3 has 12 residues. The CDR3 loop reads CASSHTGDRAFF. CDR3 nucleotide sequence: TGTGCCAGCAGCCATACAGGGGACCGAGCTTTCTTT.

J is TRBJ1-5 and V is TRBV3-1 (or the pseudogene TRBV3-2); 8 nucleotides line up with TRBD1. V dropped 0 bases and J dropped 7; count of bases not matched to a gene: 8. Germline V gene sequence: CDR1 LGHDT, CDR2 YNNKEL (reference sequence). The CDR3 extends over 16 amino acids. This CDR3 is CASSQDRTGTRQPQHF. In DNA form, the CDR3 reads TGTGCCAGCAGCCAAGATAGGACAGGGACTCGGCAGCCCCAGCATTTT.

The CDR3: CASSAEEGAQTDTQYF. CDR3 coding DNA: TGTGCCAGCTCCGCCGAGGAGGGGGCTCAGACAGATACGCAGTATTTT. The chain is built from TRBV25-1 and TRBJ2-3, with TRBD1 as a possible D gene (7 bases). Trimming removed 8 bases at V and 3 bases at J, with 21 bases between. The germline V gene encodes CDR1 MGHDK and CDR2 SYGVNS. The CDR3 sequence is 16 residues long.

The chain is built from TRBV5-4 and TRBJ2-7, with 12 nucleotides matching TRBD2. V lost 3 bases and J lost 3; bases outside the gene matches: 13. The germline V gene encodes CDR1 SGHNT and CDR2 YYREEE (reference sequence). The CDR3 loop spans 18 amino acids. For the CDR3, the DNA is TGTGCCAGCAGCTCACTAGCGGGAGGCCACTTCGGGGGCTACGAGCAGTACTTC. Its protein is CASSSLAGGHFGGYEQYF.

The chain has TRBV7-9 and TRBJ2-2, with D possibly being TRBD2 (7 bases). V was clipped by 6 bases and J by 6 bases, with 20 bases between them. The CDR3 has 16 amino acids. Germline V gene data show CDR1 as SEHNR and CDR2 as FQNEAQ (reference sequence). The CDR3 protein is CASRGGQDRGAGELFF. The CDR3 DNA sequence: TGTGCCAGCAGGGGAGGGCAGGACAGAGGGGCCGGGGAGCTGTTTTTT. The variable domain in full, with the rest retrieved from reference TRBV7-9 and TRBJ2-2, is DTGVSQNPRHKITKRGQNVTFRCDPISEHNRLYWYRQTLGQGPEFLTYFQNEAQLEKSRLLSDRFSAERPKGSFSTLEIQRTEQGDSAMYLCASRGGQDRGAGELFFGEGSRLTVL.

The chain has TRBV2 and TRBJ2-1; D may be TRBD2 (6 bases). V lost 10 bases, J lost 2 bases, and 12 bases lay in between. The CDR3 sequence is 13 residues long. Germline V gene sequence: CDR1 SNHLY, CDR2 FYNNEI. The CDR3 protein is CATRKRAYNEQFF. The CDR3 nucleotides read TGTGCCACCCGGAAGCGGGCCTACAATGAGCAGTTCTTC.

The chain joins TRBV5-6 to TRBJ2-7, with D possibly TRBD2 on 5 matching bases. This CDR3 comprises 11 residues. Germline V lookup: CDR1 SGHDT, CDR2 YYEEEE. V lost 6 bases to trimming and J lost 3 bases, with 7 bases between them. The CDR3 region is CASNAGYEQYF. The CDR3 nucleotides read TGTGCCAGCAATGCGGGCTACGAGCAGTACTTC.

The rearrangement joins TRBV7-2 to TRBJ2-7; D is unresolved. With 1 base removed from V and 3 bases from J, the gap between germline ends came to 7 bases. The CDR3 covers 13 residues. The V gene's germline CDR1 is SGHTA and CDR2 FQGNSA. Here the CDR3 reads CASSLGYSYEQYF. CDR3 nucleotide sequence: TGTGCCAGCAGCTTAGGATACAGCTACGAGCAGTACTTC.

CDR3 protein: CASSGRDNNYGYTF. CDR3 bases: TGTGCCAGCAGCGGCCGGGACAACAACTATGGCTACACCTTC. The chain is built from TRBV7-9 and TRBJ1-2; a weak D match, TRBD1 (6 bases). The V end was cut by 5 bases, the J end by 2 bases, with 12 bases between. The CDR3 covers 14 residues. Germline V lookup: CDR1 SEHNR, CDR2 FQNEAQ (reference sequence).

This clone was seen a single time. This chain joins TRBV7-2 and TRBJ1-2; a possible D gene is TRBD1 (5 bases). V was pared by 5 bases and J by 7 bases, with 20 bases between. The CDR3 sequence is 15 residues long. Germline V gives CDR1 SGHTA, CDR2 FQGNSA. The CDR3 protein is CASSPRTMAVGGYTF. In nucleotides, the CDR3 is TGTGCCAGCAGCCCAAGGACAATGGCTGTGGGTGGCTACACCTTC.